The present T cell receptor (beta chain) was sequenced within a study of immune characterization of retroperitoneal liposarcoma. One entry per CDR3 protein results from TCRdb running MiXCR on the PCR reads. Counted here are some 2,100 distinct CDR3 sequences, 40% to 45% occurring once; the ten biggest clones make up around 20%. The CDR3 totals 15 residues. CDR1 is WSHSY and CDR2 is SAAADI in the germline V gene. The sequencing sample was made of tumor tissue. The TCR was taken from a male donor with retroperitoneal liposarcoma. The chain carries TRBV10-2 and TRBJ2-1; D perhaps matches TRBD2 (6 bases). The J call is in doubt because the DNA end fits TRBJ2-5 better. CDR3 nucleotide sequence: TGCGCCAGCAGTGAGGCACGACCCGGAGCGGGGACCCAGTACTTC. This encodes CASSEARPGAGTQYF.